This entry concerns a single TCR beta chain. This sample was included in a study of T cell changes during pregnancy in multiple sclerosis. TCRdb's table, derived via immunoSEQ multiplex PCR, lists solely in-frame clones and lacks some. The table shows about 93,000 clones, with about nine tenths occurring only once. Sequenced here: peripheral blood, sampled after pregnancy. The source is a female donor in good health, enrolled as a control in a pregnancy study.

The CDR3 nucleotides read TGTGCCAGCAGTGAATCAGGGGTTGTGTACGAGCAGTACTTC. It is translated as CASSESGVVYEQYF. The chain combines TRBV6-1 with TRBJ2-7, with D tentatively TRBD1 (6 bases). The length of the CDR3 is 14 residues. The germline CDR1 and CDR2 sequences are MNHNS and SASEGT. The germline V and J ends were trimmed by 2 bases and 4 bases, with 12 bases remaining between them.